The 16 T cell receptor beta chains reported below all come from one sample, sequenced in a study of blood T cell repertoires in COVID-19. Sequencing used immunoSEQ multiplex PCR; TCRdb keeps in-frame clones, though not all of them. The sample lists roughly 200,000 clones; roughly nine tenths were seen once. Sequencing was done on a sample of PBMCs or T cells enriched from blood (not recorded which). These receptors all come from a woman aged 45-59 years in a cohort exposed to, infected with or recovered from COVID-19 (not recorded which).

The chain joins TRBV5-1 to TRBJ2-3; a weak D match, TRBD2 (5 bases). CDR1 SGHRS and CDR2 YFSETQ come from the germline V gene. V was shortened by 0 bases and J by 6 bases, with 14 bases between the two germline ends. The CDR3 totals 15 residues. DNA for the CDR3: TGCGCCAGCAGCTTGGCGGGCGGGTCGGAGGATACGCAGTATTTT. Translated, it gives CASSLAGGSEDTQYF.

This clone came up once. The V call is TRBV6-2 or TRBV6-3, the J call TRBJ1-1; tentatively, D is TRBD1 (5 bases). Germline lookup yields CDR1 MNHEY and CDR2 SVGEGT. This CDR3 contains 14 residues. Trimming pared 0 bases from V and 3 bases from J, leaving 8 bases between. CDR3 amino acids: CASSYSTGYTEAFF. CDR3 DNA: TGTGCCAGCAGTTACTCAACAGGTTACACTGAAGCTTTCTTT.

CDR3 bases: TGTGCCACCAGTGATTTGGACGACAGGGAATGGGGCGAGCAGTACTTC. Translated: CATSDLDDREWGEQYF. V and J are TRBV24-1 and TRBJ2-7, with TRBD1 matching 7 bases. After removal of 0 bases from V and 6 bases from J, the junction contained 10 bases not matched to a gene. This CDR3 region has 16 residues. The germline V gene has CDR1 KGHDR and CDR2 SFDVKD.

This clone has just one count. The chain is built from TRBV28 and TRBJ2-7; 11 bases align to TRBD1. With 3 bases clipped from V and 4 bases from J, the junction kept 17 bases outside the gene matches. This CDR3 contains 19 residues. CDR1 and CDR2 from the germline V gene are MDHEN and SYDVKM. CDR3: CASSFWDEDRGRKVYEQYF. The CDR3, as DNA: TGTGCCAGCAGTTTTTGGGATGAGGACAGGGGGCGAAAGGTTTACGAGCAGTACTTC.

The V and J genes are TRBV2 and TRBJ1-1; no clear D gene. This CDR3 has 15 amino acids. Germline V gene sequence: CDR1 SNHLY, CDR2 FYNNEI. The V and J ends lost 5 bases and 0 bases respectively, with 13 bases between them. The CDR3 protein is CASSPWGAMNTEAFF. The DNA of the CDR3 is TGTGCCAGCAGTCCGTGGGGAGCAATGAACACTGAAGCTTTCTTT.

The chain joins TRBV2 to TRBJ2-3, with 7 bases identical to TRBD2. The germline V gene encodes CDR1 SNHLY and CDR2 FYNNEI. After removal of 2 bases from V and 3 bases from J, the junction contained 8 bases not matched to a gene. The CDR3 length is 16 residues. The chain's CDR3 is CASSESGGGSTDTQYF. CDR3 nucleotide sequence: TGTGCCAGCAGTGAATCAGGCGGGGGATCTACAGATACGCAGTATTTT.

The J gene is TRBJ2-5, the V gene TRBV29-1; 9 bases fit TRBD2. This CDR3 has 13 residues. J lost 5 bases, V lost 7 bases, and 8 bases had no gene match. Germline V lookup: CDR1 SQVTM, CDR2 ANQGSEA. The CDR3 reads CSARGGGAETQYF. CDR3 bases: TGCAGCGCCCGAGGCGGGGGGGCCGAGACCCAGTACTTC.

The CDR3 reads CASSLGRNTEAFF. CDR3 sequence (DNA): TGTGCCAGCAGCTTGGGGCGGAACACTGAAGCTTTCTTT. V and J are TRBV7-9 and TRBJ1-1, with a tentative D call TRBD1 (5 bases). V lost 3 bases to trimming and J lost 1 base, with 6 bases between them. In germline, CDR1 is SEHNR, CDR2 FQNEAQ (reference sequence). The CDR3 spans 13 residues.

The V gene is TRBV7-2, the J gene TRBJ1-6; D is possibly TRBD1 (5 bases). V was pared by 5 bases and J by 6 bases, with 17 bases between. CDR3 length equals 16 residues. Germline-derived CDR1 and CDR2 are SGHTA and FQGNSA. CDR3 in amino acids: CASSPSGGESNSPLHF. CDR3 nucleotides: TGTGCCAGCAGCCCCTCCGGGGGTGAGTCTAATTCACCCCTCCACTTT. The variable domain in full, with the rest retrieved from reference TRBV7-2 and TRBJ1-6, is GAGVSQSPSNKVTEKGKDVELRCDPISGHTALYWYRQSLGQGLEFLIYFQGNSAPDKSGLPSDRFSAERTGGSVSTLTIQRTQQEDSAVYLCASSPSGGESNSPLHFGNGTRLTVT.

This sequence joins TRBV4-1 and TRBJ2-4; possibly TRBD1 for D (6 bases). The length of the CDR3 is 19 residues. Trimming pared 0 bases from V and 0 bases from J, leaving 18 bases between. CDR1 and CDR2 from the germline V gene are MGHRA and YSYEKL. For the CDR3, the DNA is TGCGCCAGCAGCCAAGATTTAGGGGGAGCACCCCTAGCCAAAAACATTCAGTACTTC. It yields the protein CASSQDLGGAPLAKNIQYF.

This chain links TRBV2 with TRBJ2-1; 7 bases align to TRBD2. The V gene's germline CDR1 is SNHLY and CDR2 FYNNEI. V was clipped by 9 bases and J by 4 bases; unmatched bases: 6. The CDR3 has 13 amino acids. CDR3 nucleotide sequence: TGTGCCAGTACTAGCGAGAAATACAATGAGCAGTTCTTC. Protein sequence: CASTSEKYNEQFF.

This clone came up a few times. The CDR3 DNA is TGTGCCAGCCAATTGGGACAGGCGTCTAACTATGGCTACACCTTC. The encoded protein is CASQLGQASNYGYTF. The chain links TRBV19 to TRBJ1-2; 8 bases map to TRBD1. CDR1 is LNHDA and CDR2 is SQIVND in the germline V gene (reference sequence). There are 15 residues in the CDR3. V lost 9 bases to trimming and J lost 0 bases; unmatched junction nucleotides: 9.

The J gene is TRBJ1-1, the V gene TRBV3-1 (or the pseudogene TRBV3-2); no reliable D call. This CDR3 is built from 13 residues. Germline assignment: CDR1 LGHDT and CDR2 YNNKEL (reference sequence). Trimming took 0 bases from V and 7 from J, leaving 9 bases between them. In DNA, the CDR3 is TGTGCCAGCAGCCAAGAAAACGGAGGTGAAGCTTTCTTT. Protein: CASSQENGGEAFF.

This rearrangement joins TRBV10-2 to TRBJ1-5, with 7 bases fitting TRBD1. The CDR3 is 17 residues long. V gave up 3 bases and J gave up 6 bases; unmatched junction bases: 14. Germline V gene data show CDR1 as WSHSY and CDR2 as SAAADI. CDR3 nucleotides: TGCGCCAGCAGTGATAAGGTTCGAGGGGGCAGGAGTCAGCCCCAGCATTTT. It yields the protein CASSDKVRGGRSQPQHF.

This clone was detected only once. The V call is TRBV7-6, the J call TRBJ1-2; D gene unclear. The CDR3 has 17 amino acids. With 6 bases removed from V and 2 bases from J, the gap between germline ends came to 22 bases. The V gene's germline CDR1 is SGHVS and CDR2 FNYEAQ. The CDR3 DNA is TGTGCCAGCAGTTCCCTGGGAGTCGGGATTAGGAACTATGGCTACACCTTC. The encoded protein is CASSSLGVGIRNYGYTF.

This clone was recorded a few times. The V gene is TRBV4-3, the J gene TRBJ1-5, with D unclear. Germline V gives CDR1 LGHNA, CDR2 YSLEER. The CDR3 has 13 residues. Trimming shortened V by 0 bases and J by 7 bases, and 7 bases separated the two germline ends. The CDR3 DNA reads as TGCGCCAGCAGCCAAGATCGAGGGCAGCCCCAGCATTTT. Translating gives CASSQDRGQPQHF.